A selection of T cell receptor beta chains follows, all from one sample in a study of technical replicates of blood from a handful of donors. Only in-frame clones appear in the TCRdb table, and some are missing; sequencing was by immunoSEQ multiplex PCR. The sample shows around 76,000 clones, almost 99% of them seen only once. The sequenced sample consisted of T cells isolated from PBMCs. These receptors were obtained from a human donor in good health. Both conserved end residues are part of each CDR3. The size field is filled for only some rows; it gives once, few, many or a size class.

v_gene,j_gene,abundance,CDR3aa
TRBV9,TRBJ1-1,.,CASSVAGDTEAFF
TRBV19,TRBJ1-5,.,CASWAVSVSNQPQHF
TRBV9,TRBJ2-1,.,CASSVGQDNEQFF
TRBV6-5,TRBJ2-3,.,CASTDGRSTDTQYF
TRBV10-1,TRBJ2-5,.,CASSDSRSGPGYLKETQYF
TRBV4-3,TRBJ2-3,once,CASSQVGGYTDTQYF
TRBV27,TRBJ2-5,.,CASSTLAGVQETQYF
TRBV27,TRBJ1-2,.,CASSLRGLGYTF
TRBV4-1,TRBJ2-7,.,CASNRGLAYEQYF
TRBV10-1,TRBJ2-3,.,CASSEPGQGRDTQYF